These 11 T cell receptor beta chains share one sample of origin, sequenced in a study of cytomegalovirus exposure and HLA in healthy donors. PCR amplification relied on 60 Vbeta primers (plus 13 Jbeta primers). Using immunoSEQ multiplex PCR, the repertoire was profiled, and TCRdb retains in-frame clones only, with some absent. The sample lists tens of thousands of clones; around 66% were seen once. The sample comprised PBMCs. Receptors originate from a man aged 25 to 40 in good health and CMV-seronegative.

V is TRBV5-1 and J is TRBJ2-3, with a tentative D call TRBD2 (5 bases). Germline V gives CDR1 SGHRS, CDR2 YFSETQ. The CDR3 runs to 15 residues. Trimming shortened V by 4 bases and J by 0 bases, and 12 bases separated the two germline ends. Here the CDR3 reads CASSPLAASTDTQYF. The CDR3 DNA reads TGCGCCAGCAGCCCGCTAGCCGCTAGCACAGATACGCAGTATTTT.

The rearrangement links TRBV27 to TRBJ2-7; D remains ambiguous. Germline CDR1 and CDR2: MNHEY and SMNVEV (reference sequence). The CDR3 is made up of 14 amino acids. The ends were cut back, 2 bases at V and 4 bases at J, with 12 bases in the middle. In nucleotides, the CDR3 is TGTGCCAGCAGTTTAGGGCCCTTGGTGTACGAGCAGTACTTC. It codes for CASSLGPLVYEQYF.

This clone was counted only a few times. The chain carries TRBV5-5 and TRBJ1-5; D gene uncertain. Per germline, CDR1 SGHKS and CDR2 YYEKEE (reference sequence). The length of the CDR3 is 15 residues. Trimming removed 0 bases from V and 2 bases from J, with 9 bases in between. The CDR3 is CASSLDLGGNQPQHF. DNA for the CDR3: TGTGCCAGCAGCTTGGATCTGGGCGGCAATCAGCCCCAGCATTTT.

This rearrangement joins TRBV7-8 to TRBJ2-1; 13 nucleotides line up with TRBD2. The CDR3 runs 18 residues. Germline CDR1 and CDR2: SGHVS and FQNEAQ. Trimming removed 5 bases from V and 6 bases from J; junction bases left unmatched: 13. CDR3 amino acids: CASSTPRLAGGLPNEQFF. The CDR3 DNA reads as TGTGCCAGCAGCACTCCAAGACTAGCGGGGGGCCTCCCCAATGAGCAGTTCTTC.

The chain employs TRBV11-1 and TRBJ2-7; D is unresolved. The CDR3 is 11 residues long. Germline V gene sequence: CDR1 SGHAT, CDR2 FQDESV (reference sequence). Trimming took 3 bases from V and 3 from J, leaving 3 bases between them. The CDR3, as DNA: TGTGCCAGCAGCTTCCACTACGAGCAGTACTTC. Translated: CASSFHYEQYF.

CDR3 in DNA: TGTGCCAGCAGCTTAGATCTCAGGGTTGGGACTGAAGCTTTCTTT. Its translation is CASSLDLRVGTEAFF. The chain has TRBV11-2 and TRBJ1-1; possibly TRBD1 for D (5 bases). Trimming took off 0 bases at V and 5 bases at J, with 13 bases between the two ends. Looked up from germline, CDR1 is SGHAT and CDR2 is FQNNGV. The CDR3 extends over 15 amino acids.

This clone came up once. The J gene is TRBJ1-1, the V gene TRBV5-1; D perhaps matches TRBD1 (5 bases). V dropped 0 bases and J dropped 2 bases, with 17 bases sitting between them. The CDR3 runs to 17 residues. Germline lookup yields CDR1 SGHRS and CDR2 YFSETQ. The CDR3 DNA reads TGCGCCAGCAGCTTGGCCTCCGTGGGGCATGATAACACTGAAGCTTTCTTT. Translating gives CASSLASVGHDNTEAFF.

The V gene is TRBV7-6, the J gene TRBJ1-4, with TRBD1 as a possible D gene (5 bases). The V gene lost 2 bases and the J gene lost 2 bases, with 15 bases spanning the gap. The CDR3 contains 17 residues. Germline values: CDR1 SGHVS, CDR2 FNYEAQ. The DNA for the CDR3 is TGTGCCAGCAGCTTACGTAGAGGAGGGGTGACTAATGAAAAACTGTTTTTT. Translating gives CASSLRRGGVTNEKLFF.

DNA of the CDR3: TGTGCCATCAGAGAAGACCTCCGGGGACAGAATGAAAAACTGTTTTTT. Amino acid sequence: CAIREDLRGQNEKLFF. The chain couples TRBV10-3 to TRBJ1-4, with 7 nucleotides matching TRBD1. Germline CDR1 and CDR2: ENHRY and SYGVKD. With 6 bases clipped from V and 5 bases from J, the junction kept 12 bases outside the gene matches. The CDR3 extends over 16 amino acids.

V and J are TRBV6-5 and TRBJ1-4, with D perhaps matching TRBD1 (6 bases). V lost 5 bases, J lost 11 bases, and 12 bases lay in between. Per the germline V gene, CDR1 is MNHEY and CDR2 is SVGAGI. The CDR3 is 12 residues long. CDR3: CASSQTQGKLFF. The CDR3 region has the DNA TGTGCCAGCAGTCAAACTCAGGGGAAACTGTTTTTT.

This clone was picked up one time. The CDR3 is CASSARDTNQPQHF. The CDR3 region has the DNA TGTGCCAGCAGTGCCCGGGACACCAATCAGCCCCAGCATTTT. The V and J genes are TRBV2 and TRBJ1-5; D is perhaps TRBD1 (6 bases). Per the germline V gene, CDR1 is SNHLY and CDR2 is FYNNEI. V shed 4 bases and J shed 3 bases, with 10 bases lying between them. The CDR3 sequence is 14 residues long.